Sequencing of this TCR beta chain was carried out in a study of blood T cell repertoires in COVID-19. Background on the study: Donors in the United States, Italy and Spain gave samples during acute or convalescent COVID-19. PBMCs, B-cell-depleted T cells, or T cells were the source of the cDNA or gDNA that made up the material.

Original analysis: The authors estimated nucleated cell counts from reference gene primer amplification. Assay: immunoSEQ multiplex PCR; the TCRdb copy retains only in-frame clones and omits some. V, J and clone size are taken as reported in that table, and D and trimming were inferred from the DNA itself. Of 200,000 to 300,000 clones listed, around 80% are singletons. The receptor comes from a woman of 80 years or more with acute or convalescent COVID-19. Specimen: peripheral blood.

The CDR3 nucleotides read TGTGCCAGCAGTTACTCGCGTAAGAACACTGAAGCTTTCTTT. Its translation: CASSYSRKNTEAFF. The V call is TRBV6-5, the J call TRBJ1-1; D is unresolved. Trimming took 0 bases from V and 1 from J, leaving 6 bases between them. Germline V CDR1 and CDR2: MNHEY, SVGAGI. CDR3 length: 14 residues.